This is a list of T cell receptor beta chains from one sample in a study of cytomegalovirus exposure and HLA in healthy donors. The data were produced by immunoSEQ multiplex PCR, yet TCRdb's version contains in-frame clones alone and is incomplete. This table holds 80,000 or so clones, approximately 80% found once. Specimen: PBMCs. All receptors come from a man aged 40-49 years in good health and CMV-seronegative. The CDR3 runs from the conserved cysteine through the conserved F or W. Fields, in order: V gene, D gene, J gene, clone size, CDR3 DNA, CDR3 protein. D genes are given only for firm matches. Some rows mark clone size as missing; the rest say once, few, many or name a class of expanded clone.

>TRBV2|NA|TRBJ1-6|NA
TGTGCCAGCAGTGGAAGCCCCAGACAGGAAAATTCACCCCTCCACTTT
CASSGSPRQENSPLHF
>TRBV9|NA|TRBJ2-1|NA
TGTGCCAGCAGCATCAACCGGGACATTGGTCCCGATGAGCAGTTCTTC
CASSINRDIGPDEQFF
>TRBV14|NA|TRBJ1-2|NA
TGTGCCAGCAGCCAAGATTGGAGGGGCAACTATGGCTACACCTTC
CASSQDWRGNYGYTF
>TRBV6-5|NA|TRBJ1-2|NA
TGTGCCAGCAGTGAAGGGACTCCTTTCTATGGCTACACCTTC
CASSEGTPFYGYTF
>TRBV7-2|TRBD2|TRBJ2-1|NA
TGTGCCAGCAGCGGGCGGGGGTCCCGAGGTATCTATGAGCAGTTCTTC
CASSGRGSRGIYEQFF
>TRBV11-2|TRBD1|TRBJ1-1|NA
TGTGCCAGCAGCTTAGTCAGGGGGCAGTTCCGTGCTTTCTTT
CASSLVRGQFRAFF
>TRBV11-1|NA|TRBJ2-7|NA
TGTGCCAGCAGCCCAGTGACGGGAAGCTCCTACGAGCAGTACTTC
CASSPVTGSSYEQYF
>TRBV4-1|NA|TRBJ2-7|few
TGCGCCAGCAGCCAAGATTGGGCGGGGCCCTCGCGGGAGCAGTACTTC
CASSQDWAGPSREQYF
>TRBV25-1|NA|TRBJ1-1|once
TGTGCCAGCAGTGCACAGGAGAACACTGAAGCTTTCTTT
CASSAQENTEAFF
>TRBV9|TRBD1|TRBJ1-6|NA
TGTGCCAGCAGCGTCGCCGGGACAGGGGATTCACCCCTCCACTTT
CASSVAGTGDSPLHF
>TRBV7-3|TRBD1|TRBJ2-2|once
TGTGCCAGCAGCCCTGGGACAGAGAACACCGGGGAGCTGTTTTTT
CASSPGTENTGELFF
>TRBV5-4|NA|TRBJ2-3|NA
TGTGCCAGCAGCTTGGTAGTCGCAGATACGCAGTATTTT
CASSLVVADTQYF
>TRBV7-8|TRBD1|TRBJ2-7|NA
TGTGCCAGCAGCTTAAACAGGGGGAGCTACGAGCAGTACTTC
CASSLNRGSYEQYF
>TRBV9|TRBD1|TRBJ2-7|few
TGTGCCAGCAGCCCCTACAGGGGCGCAGACTACGAGCAGTACTTC
CASSPYRGADYEQYF
>TRBV6-1|TRBD1|TRBJ1-5|few
TGTGCCAGCAGGCTCGGACAGGGGGGCAATCAGCCCCAGCATTTT
CASRLGQGGNQPQHF
>TRBV18|NA|TRBJ1-1|NA
TGTGCCAGCTCACCAGTATCACAAGGGGGGAACACTGAAGCTTTCTTT
CASSPVSQGGNTEAFF
>TRBV7-2|NA|TRBJ1-4|once
TGTGCCAGCAGCCCCGACAGACAGAGTAATGAAAAACTGTTTTTT
CASSPDRQSNEKLFF
>TRBV19|TRBD1|TRBJ2-7|NA
TGTGCCTCGAGGGCAGGGGGCTGGGTTTCCGAGCAGTACTTC
CASRAGGWVSEQYF